These T cell receptor beta chains were read from a single sample in a study of cytomegalovirus exposure and HLA in healthy donors. TCRdb's copy holds only in-frame clones and misses some; the assay was immunoSEQ multiplex PCR. The sample consists of roughly 280,000 clones, around two thirds of them appearing once. The sequenced sample consisted of PBMCs. Source of these receptors: a female donor in good health and CMV-seronegative. Both conserved end residues are part of each CDR3. The D gene is left open where the match is weak. Rows may omit the clone size; those that give it use once, few, many or a size class.

cdr3_nt	cdr3_aa	clone_size	v_call	j_call	d_call
TGTGCCAGCAGCCAAGGACTAGCGGGAGGGCCGAAGGAAGAGACCCAGTACTTC	CASSQGLAGGPKEETQYF	-	TRBV27	TRBJ2-5	TRBD2
TGTGCCAGCAGCAAAGGTACTCGTAGCTCCTACGAGCAGTACTTC	CASSKGTRSSYEQYF	-	TRBV21-1	TRBJ2-7	-
TGTGCCAGTGGAGGTGCGGGGGCGCATATCTATGGCTACACCTTC	CASGGAGAHIYGYTF	-	TRBV27	TRBJ1-2	-
TGTGCCAGCACCCCGCGGGCGGCTGAAGCTTTCTTT	CASTPRAAEAFF	-	TRBV9	TRBJ1-1	-
TGTGCCAGCAGATCAACCGGGGTGGTTAGCACTGAAGCTTTCTTT	CASRSTGVVSTEAFF	few	TRBV5-8	TRBJ1-1	-
TGTGCCGCTACCAGTGACAGGGGAAGTGGCTACACCTTC	CAATSDRGSGYTF	-	TRBV30	TRBJ1-2	TRBD1
TGTGCCAGCAGCAAGGGACAGGCCTACGAGCAGTACTTC	CASSKGQAYEQYF	-	TRBV11-1	TRBJ2-7	TRBD1
TGCGCCAGCAGCACCCAGACGGGAAGCGGGGAAAAACTGTTTTTT	CASSTQTGSGEKLFF	-	TRBV5-1	TRBJ1-4	-
TGTGCCAGAAGGCCCGACAGGATGAAATTGAACACTGAAGCTTTCTTT	CARRPDRMKLNTEAFF	-	TRBV5-3	TRBJ1-1	-
TGTGCCAGCAGCCCCGATAGCGGGACGGTAAACACCGGGGAGCTGTTTTTT	CASSPDSGTVNTGELFF	-	TRBV11-2	TRBJ2-2	TRBD2
TGCGCCAGCAGCTTGAAACAGGGCGTAGAGACCCAGTACTTC	CASSLKQGVETQYF	-	TRBV5-1	TRBJ2-5	-
TGCGCCAGCAGCTGGACTAGTCTCCCCTACAATGAGCAGTTCTTC	CASSWTSLPYNEQFF	-	TRBV5-1	TRBJ2-1	TRBD2
TGTGCCAGCAGTGAAATCTACGGCGGGGGCGGGGGCACCGGGGAGCTGTTTTTT	CASSEIYGGGGGTGELFF	-	TRBV6-1	TRBJ2-2	-
TGTGCCAGCAGCTTAGGTGACAGCAGGAACACTGAAGCTTTCTTT	CASSLGDSRNTEAFF	-	TRBV11-2	TRBJ1-1	-
TGTGCCTGGAGTGTACGTTCGACAGGGAACGGCTACACCTTC	CAWSVRSTGNGYTF	-	TRBV30	TRBJ1-2	TRBD1
TGTGCCAGCAGTTTATCGGCCCGGGGTCCGGCCAACACCGGGGAGCTGTTTTTT	CASSLSARGPANTGELFF	-	TRBV27	TRBJ2-2	-
TGTGCCAGCAGCGTAGGGGGGGGCAATCAGCCCCAGCATTTT	CASSVGGGNQPQHF	-	TRBV9	TRBJ1-5	-
TGCAGCGTAGAGACAGGACCTAACTATGGCTACACCTTC	CSVETGPNYGYTF	-	TRBV29-1	TRBJ1-2	-
TGTGCCAGCAGCTTGGACAGAGCCTACGAGCAGTACTTC	CASSLDRAYEQYF	-	TRBV5-6	TRBJ2-7	-
TGCGCCAGCAGCCAAGTAGGGACAGGGGGGACCGGGGAGCTGTTTTTT	CASSQVGTGGTGELFF	-	TRBV4-1	TRBJ2-2	TRBD1
TGTGCCAGCAGCTCCCGGGGGGCGGGAGCTGATACGCAGTATTTT	CASSSRGAGADTQYF	-	TRBV11-3	TRBJ2-3	-
TGTGCCAGCAATCCCGGTGGGGCGGGAGAAGGAGAGACCCAGTACTTC	CASNPGGAGEGETQYF	-	TRBV6-6	TRBJ2-5	TRBD2
TGTGCCAGCAGAATAGCGGGAGGAGCGCGGGAGCAGTACTTC	CASRIAGGAREQYF	-	TRBV27	TRBJ2-7	TRBD2
TGCGCCAGCAGTGAGTCGATCGGCAGGGGTAATCAGCCCCAGCATTTT	CASSESIGRGNQPQHF	-	TRBV10-2	TRBJ1-5	-
TGCGCCAGCAGCCCGGGACAGGGGGTAGATCAGCCCCAGCATTTT	CASSPGQGVDQPQHF	few	TRBV5-1	TRBJ1-5	TRBD1
TGCGCCAGCAGCTTGACCACAGGGCCAAATCAGCCCCAGCATTTT	CASSLTTGPNQPQHF	-	TRBV5-1	TRBJ1-5	-
TGTGCCAGCAGCGTTCACTCTGCGGACTACAATGAGCAGTTCTTC	CASSVHSADYNEQFF	-	TRBV9	TRBJ2-1	-